This is a list of T cell receptor beta chains from one sample in a study of neurological immune-mediated disorders. One entry per CDR3 protein results from TCRdb running MiXCR on the 5' RACE reads. The sample consists of some 76,000 distinct CDR3 sequences, 3.2% of them appearing once. The sample taken for sequencing was PBMCs. These receptors were taken from a woman aged 45-59 years with multiple sclerosis. Each CDR3 is given with its conserved first and last residue. Fields, in order: CDR3 protein, CDR3 DNA, D gene, clone size, J gene, V gene. D genes are given only for firm matches. Size tells how often a clone was seen (once, few, many) or the class of an expanded clone, and some rows leave it out.

CASRRPGQGSDTQYF | TGTGCCAGCAGACGACCGGGACAGGGCTCAGATACGCAGTATTTT | TRBD1 | few | TRBJ2-3 | TRBV6-1
CAISATGLAGPYEQYF | TGTGCCATCAGTGCGACAGGACTAGCGGGACCCTACGAGCAGTACTTC | TRBD2 | many | TRBJ2-7 | TRBV10-3
CASRFWTQNGELFF | TGCGCCAGCAGGTTTTGGACTCAAAACGGGGAGCTGTTTTTT | - | many | TRBJ2-2 | TRBV5-1
CASVERTGYQETQYF | TGCGCCAGCGTAGAAAGAACAGGGTACCAAGAGACCCAGTACTTC | - | many | TRBJ2-5 | TRBV5-1
CASSLDSRPNQPQHF | TGTGCCAGCAGCTTAGACAGTAGGCCGAATCAGCCCCAGCATTTT | - | many | TRBJ1-5 | TRBV7-2
CATSRDRGENSPLHF | TGTGCCACCAGCAGAGATCGCGGTGAAAATTCACCCCTCCACTTT | - | many | TRBJ1-6 | TRBV15
CATSDLDRIYGYTF | TGTGCCACCAGTGACCTGGACAGGATCTATGGCTACACCTTC | TRBD1 | many | TRBJ1-2 | TRBV24-1
CASSFSLEAGAGYNEQFF | TGTGCCAGCAGTTTTTCGCTGGAGGCGGGGGCAGGGTACAATGAGCAGTTCTTC | - | - | TRBJ2-1 | TRBV12-3/TRBV12-4
CASSPMTATFFYEQYF | TGTGCCAGCAGCCCAATGACGGCGACCTTCTTCTACGAGCAGTACTTC | - | - | TRBJ2-7 | TRBV11-3
CASSFGQPAANTGELFF | TGCGCCAGCAGCTTTGGACAACCTGCAGCGAACACCGGGGAGCTGTTTTTT | - | many | TRBJ2-2 | TRBV5-1
CASRTSGTGVTGELFF | TGTGCCAGCAGGACCTCCGGGACAGGGGTCACCGGGGAGCTGTTTTTT | TRBD1 | many | TRBJ2-2 | TRBV2
CATSDRGQLNQPQHF | TGTGCCACCAGTGATCGAGGACAGCTCAATCAGCCCCAGCATTTT | - | many | TRBJ1-5 | TRBV24-1
CASSPQAGGVGTGELFF | TGTGCCAGCAGCCCACAAGCAGGGGGCGTTGGGACCGGGGAGCTGTTTTTT | TRBD1 | many | TRBJ2-2 | TRBV13
CSARPGLAGYGEQYF | TGCAGTGCTAGACCGGGACTAGCGGGATACGGCGAGCAGTACTTC | TRBD2 | many | TRBJ2-7 | TRBV20-1
CSAMEGGPQHF | TGCAGTGCAATGGAGGGGGGGCCCCAGCATTTT | - | many | TRBJ1-5 | TRBV20-1
CAISESNYGYTF | TGTGCCATCAGTGAGTCTAACTATGGCTACACCTTC | - | many | TRBJ1-2 | TRBV10-3
CASSLSGTDTQYF | TGTGCCAGCAGTTTGTCAGGCACAGATACGCAGTATTTT | - | many | TRBJ2-3 | TRBV12-3/TRBV12-4
CSARVILAGNSYNEQFF | TGCAGTGCTAGAGTTATCCTAGCGGGAAACTCCTACAATGAGCAGTTCTTC | TRBD2 | many | TRBJ2-1 | TRBV20-1
CASSHSGGTGGAGANVLTF | TGCGCCAGCAGCCACAGTGGCGGGACAGGGGGCGCTGGGGCCAACGTCCTGACTTTC | TRBD1 | many | TRBJ2-6 | TRBV4-3
CSARQGVWDEQYF | TGCAGTGCTAGACAGGGGGTGTGGGACGAGCAGTACTTC | TRBD1 | many | TRBJ2-7 | TRBV20-1
CSASDSYFSYEQYF | TGCAGTGCTAGCGACAGCTACTTCTCCTACGAGCAGTACTTC | - | many | TRBJ2-7 | TRBV20-1
CASSRSGGYEQYF | TGCGCCAGCAGCCGCTCCGGGGGCTACGAGCAGTACTTC | - | many | TRBJ2-7 | TRBV5-1
CASSLATGSPEAFF | TGTGCCAGCAGTTTGGCAACGGGCAGCCCTGAAGCTTTCTTT | - | many | TRBJ1-1 | TRBV27
CSASEGLAVDEQYF | TGCAGTGCTAGCGAAGGACTAGCGGTTGACGAGCAGTACTTC | TRBD2 | many | TRBJ2-7 | TRBV20-1
CASSSGQGAMTQYF | TGTGCCAGCAGCTCGGGACAGGGGGCTATGACGCAGTATTTT | TRBD1 | many | TRBJ2-3 | TRBV12-3/TRBV12-4
CASSPESNEQFF | TGTGCCAGCAGCCCCGAATCCAATGAGCAGTTCTTC | - | many | TRBJ2-1 | TRBV4-2
CSARDPRRGETQYF | TGCAGTGCTAGAGACCCTAGAAGGGGGGAGACCCAGTACTTC | - | few | TRBJ2-5 | TRBV20-1
CASIPNSIRTGELFF | TGTGCCAGCATTCCCAACAGCATTCGCACCGGGGAGCTGTTTTTT | - | many | TRBJ2-2 | TRBV7-9
CSVAEGGENIQYF | TGCAGCGTTGCGGAGGGAGGGGAAAACATTCAGTACTTC | TRBD2 | many | TRBJ2-4 | TRBV29-1
CASTKGGLGVNEQFF | TGTGCCAGCACCAAGGGGGGGCTGGGAGTAAATGAGCAGTTCTTC | - | many | TRBJ2-1 | TRBV12-3/TRBV12-4
CASSQVLVPTDTQYF | TGTGCCAGCAGCCAAGTTCTAGTACCCACAGATACGCAGTATTTT | - | many | TRBJ2-3 | TRBV3-1
CASSQDFANYGYTF | TGTGCCAGCAGCCAAGACTTTGCGAACTATGGCTACACCTTC | - | many | TRBJ1-2 | TRBV3-1
CASRTGYNEQFF | TGTGCCAGCAGGACAGGCTACAATGAGCAGTTCTTC | - | many | TRBJ2-1 | TRBV28
CASSKLSGSENEQFF | TGTGCCAGCAGCAAGCTTAGCGGGAGTGAAAATGAGCAGTTCTTC | TRBD2 | - | TRBJ2-1 | TRBV7-9
CSASSLAGDTDTQYF | TGCAGTGCTAGCTCGCTAGCGGGGGACACAGATACGCAGTATTTT | TRBD2 | many | TRBJ2-3 | TRBV20-1
CASSLTGVPYTGELFF | TGTGCCAGCAGTCTGACAGGGGTGCCTTACACCGGGGAGCTGTTTTTT | TRBD1 | many | TRBJ2-2 | TRBV6-2/TRBV6-3
CASTQGGGGYTF | TGTGCCAGCACCCAGGGTGGGGGTGGCTACACCTTC | - | many | TRBJ1-2 | TRBV12-3/TRBV12-4
CSAVARTSGSTDTQYF | TGCAGTGCTGTAGCCAGGACTAGCGGTTCCACAGATACGCAGTATTTT | TRBD2 | few | TRBJ2-3 | TRBV20-1
CATSGTSGIYNEQFF | TGTGCCACCAGTGGGACTAGCGGGATATACAATGAGCAGTTCTTC | TRBD2 | many | TRBJ2-1 | TRBV24-1
CASLRTSQETQYF | TGTGCCAGCCTCCGGACTAGTCAAGAGACCCAGTACTTC | TRBD2 | many | TRBJ2-5 | TRBV18
CASSLSGGFTDTQYF | TGTGCCAGCAGCTTAAGCGGAGGGTTCACAGATACGCAGTATTTT | - | - | TRBJ2-3 | TRBV7-6